This T cell receptor beta chain comes out of a study of T cell responses to AZD1222 COVID-19 vaccine. As concerns this clone: Its target is unknown.

Study findings and constraints: Clonal diversity was possibly underestimated, and white British individuals and females predominated among donors. None of the repertoires were sampled until the peak T cell response had passed. When two AZD1222 doses had been given, Spike-specific TCR breadth and depth rose. Vaccine-associated CD4 TCRs spanned spike, dominant at 160-218 and 743-854.

Produced via immunoSEQ multiplex PCR; TCRdb's table is partial and in-frame only. In the table there are about 210,000 clones, about 94% of which are singletons. This CDR3 has 19 amino acids. V dropped 4 bases and J dropped 7 bases, with 27 bases sitting between them. The germline gives CDR1 SGHTS, CDR2 YDEGEE. This receptor was taken from an adult who received the MenACWY meningococcal vaccine as a control. This chain connects TRBV5-8 to TRBJ1-6, with D unclear. The sequenced sample was peripheral blood, obtained 28 days after the second dose of the MenACWY control vaccine. For the CDR3, the DNA is TGTGCCAGCAGCCCTCCGCGACACTTTGGTGTTTTGCGGAATTCACCCCTCCACTTT. Its translation is CASSPPRHFGVLRNSPLHF.